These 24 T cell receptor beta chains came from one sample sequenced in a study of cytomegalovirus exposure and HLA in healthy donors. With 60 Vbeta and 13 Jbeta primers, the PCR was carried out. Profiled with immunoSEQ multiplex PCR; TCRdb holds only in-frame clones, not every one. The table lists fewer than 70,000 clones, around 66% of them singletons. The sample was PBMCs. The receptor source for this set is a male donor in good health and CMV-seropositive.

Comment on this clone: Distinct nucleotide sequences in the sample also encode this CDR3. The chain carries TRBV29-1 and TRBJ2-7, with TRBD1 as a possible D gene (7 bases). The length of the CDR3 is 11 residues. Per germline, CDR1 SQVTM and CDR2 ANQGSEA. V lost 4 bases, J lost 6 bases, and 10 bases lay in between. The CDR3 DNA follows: TGCAGCGTTGGTCAGGGGGGCGAGCAGTACTTC. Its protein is CSVGQGGEQYF.

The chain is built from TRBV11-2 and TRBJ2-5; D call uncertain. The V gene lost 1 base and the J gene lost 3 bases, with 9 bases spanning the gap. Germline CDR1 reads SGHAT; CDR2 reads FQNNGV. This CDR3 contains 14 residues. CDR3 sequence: CASSLGPTKETQYF. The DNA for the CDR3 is TGTGCCAGCAGCTTAGGACCGACAAAAGAGACCCAGTACTTC.

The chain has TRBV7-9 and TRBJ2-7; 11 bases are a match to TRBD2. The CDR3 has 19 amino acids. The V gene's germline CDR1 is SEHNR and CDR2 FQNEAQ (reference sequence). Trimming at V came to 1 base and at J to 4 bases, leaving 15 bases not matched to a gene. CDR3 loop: CASSLGPGLAGGNRYEQYF. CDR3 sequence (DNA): TGTGCCAGCAGCTTAGGGCCGGGGCTAGCGGGAGGCAATAGGTACGAGCAGTACTTC.

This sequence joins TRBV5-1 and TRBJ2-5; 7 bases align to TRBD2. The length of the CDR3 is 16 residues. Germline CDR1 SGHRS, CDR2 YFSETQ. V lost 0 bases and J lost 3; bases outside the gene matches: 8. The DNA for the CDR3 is TGCGCCAGCAGCTTGGGCCGGGCGGGAGAGGAAGAGACCCAGTACTTC. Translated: CASSLGRAGEEETQYF.

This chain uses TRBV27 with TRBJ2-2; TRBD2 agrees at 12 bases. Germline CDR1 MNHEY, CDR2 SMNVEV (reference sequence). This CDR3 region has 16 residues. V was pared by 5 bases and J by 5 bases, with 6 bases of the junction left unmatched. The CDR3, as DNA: TGTGCCAGCAGTATACTAGCGGGAGGTGGGACCGGGGAGCTGTTTTTT. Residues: CASSILAGGGTGELFF.

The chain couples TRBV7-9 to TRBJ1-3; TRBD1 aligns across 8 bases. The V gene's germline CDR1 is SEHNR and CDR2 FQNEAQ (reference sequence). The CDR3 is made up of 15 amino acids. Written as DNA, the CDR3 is TGTTCCTATACCGGGACAGGCCTTCCGGAGAACACCATATATTTT. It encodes CSYTGTGLPENTIYF.

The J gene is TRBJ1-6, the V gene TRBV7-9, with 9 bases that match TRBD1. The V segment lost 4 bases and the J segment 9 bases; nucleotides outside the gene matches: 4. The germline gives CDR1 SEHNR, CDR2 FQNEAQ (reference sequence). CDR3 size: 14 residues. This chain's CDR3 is CASSWTGVGSPLHF. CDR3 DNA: TGTGCCAGCAGCTGGACAGGGGTAGGTTCACCCCTCCACTTT.

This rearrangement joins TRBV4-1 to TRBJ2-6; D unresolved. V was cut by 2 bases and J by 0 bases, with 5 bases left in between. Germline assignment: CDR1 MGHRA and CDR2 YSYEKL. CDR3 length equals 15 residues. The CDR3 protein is CASSQPNSGANVLTF. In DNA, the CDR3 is TGCGCCAGCAGCCAACCTAACTCTGGGGCCAACGTCCTGACTTTC.

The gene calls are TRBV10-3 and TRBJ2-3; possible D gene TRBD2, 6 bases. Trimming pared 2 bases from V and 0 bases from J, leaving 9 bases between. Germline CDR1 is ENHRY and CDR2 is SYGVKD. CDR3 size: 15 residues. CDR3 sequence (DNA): TGTGCCATCAGTGAGACTAGCACTAGCACAGATACGCAGTATTTT. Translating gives CAISETSTSTDTQYF.

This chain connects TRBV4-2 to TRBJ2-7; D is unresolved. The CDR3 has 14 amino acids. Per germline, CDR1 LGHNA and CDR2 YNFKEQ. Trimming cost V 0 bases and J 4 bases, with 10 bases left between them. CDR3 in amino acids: CASSQDPDGYEQYF. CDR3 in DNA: TGTGCCAGCAGCCAAGATCCCGACGGGTACGAGCAGTACTTC.

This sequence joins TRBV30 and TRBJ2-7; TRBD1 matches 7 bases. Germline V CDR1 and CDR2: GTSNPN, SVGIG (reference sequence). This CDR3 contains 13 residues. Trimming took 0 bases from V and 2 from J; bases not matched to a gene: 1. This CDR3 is CAWSVRGPYEQYF. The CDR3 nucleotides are TGTGCCTGGAGTGTAAGGGGGCCCTACGAGCAGTACTTC.

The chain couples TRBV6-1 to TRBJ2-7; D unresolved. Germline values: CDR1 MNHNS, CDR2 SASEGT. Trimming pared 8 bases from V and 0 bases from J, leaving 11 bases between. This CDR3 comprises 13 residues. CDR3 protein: CASEALSSYEQYF. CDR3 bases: TGTGCCAGCGAAGCACTGAGCTCCTACGAGCAGTACTTC.

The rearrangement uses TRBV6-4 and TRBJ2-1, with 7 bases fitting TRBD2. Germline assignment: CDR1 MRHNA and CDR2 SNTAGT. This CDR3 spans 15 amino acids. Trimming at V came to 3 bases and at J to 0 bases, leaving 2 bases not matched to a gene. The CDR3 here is CASSETSRSYNEQFF. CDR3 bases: TGTGCCAGCAGTGAGACTAGCCGCTCCTACAATGAGCAGTTCTTC.

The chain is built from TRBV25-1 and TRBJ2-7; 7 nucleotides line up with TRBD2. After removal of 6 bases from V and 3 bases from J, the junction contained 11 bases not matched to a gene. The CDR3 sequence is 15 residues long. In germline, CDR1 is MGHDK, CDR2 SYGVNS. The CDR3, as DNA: TGTGCCAGCAGAACAGGACTAGGCGGGAACTACGAGCAGTACTTC. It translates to CASRTGLGGNYEQYF.

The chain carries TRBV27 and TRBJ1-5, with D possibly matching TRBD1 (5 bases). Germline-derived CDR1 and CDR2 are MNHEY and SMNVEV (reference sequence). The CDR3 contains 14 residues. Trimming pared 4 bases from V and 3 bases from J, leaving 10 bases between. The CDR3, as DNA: TGTGCCAGCAGTTCAAGGGGTCCCAATCAGCCCCAGCATTTT. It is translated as CASSSRGPNQPQHF.

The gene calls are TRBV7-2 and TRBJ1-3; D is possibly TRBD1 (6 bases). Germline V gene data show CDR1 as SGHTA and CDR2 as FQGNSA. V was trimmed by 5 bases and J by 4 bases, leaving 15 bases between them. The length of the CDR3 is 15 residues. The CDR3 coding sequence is TGTGCCAGCAGCATTATGGGGGCGCTGGGAAACACCATATATTTT. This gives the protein CASSIMGALGNTIYF.

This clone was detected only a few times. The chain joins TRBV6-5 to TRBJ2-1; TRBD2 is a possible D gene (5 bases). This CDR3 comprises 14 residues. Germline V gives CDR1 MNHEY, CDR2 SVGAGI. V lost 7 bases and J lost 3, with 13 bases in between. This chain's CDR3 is CASMSQRNYNEQFF. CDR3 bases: TGTGCCAGCATGTCCCAGCGGAACTACAATGAGCAGTTCTTC.

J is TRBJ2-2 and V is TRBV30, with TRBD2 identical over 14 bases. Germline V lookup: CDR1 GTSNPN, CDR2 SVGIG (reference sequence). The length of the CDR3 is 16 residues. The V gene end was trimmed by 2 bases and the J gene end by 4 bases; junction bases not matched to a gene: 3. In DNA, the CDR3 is TGTGCCTGGAGTAGGACTAGCGGGAGGACCACCGGGGAGCTGTTTTTT. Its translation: CAWSRTSGRTTGELFF.

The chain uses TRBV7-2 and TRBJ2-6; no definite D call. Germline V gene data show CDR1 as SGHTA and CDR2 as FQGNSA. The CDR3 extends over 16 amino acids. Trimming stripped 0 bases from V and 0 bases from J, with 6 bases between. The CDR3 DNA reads TGTGCCAGCAGCTTAGCACGGTTCTCTGGGGCCAACGTCCTGACTTTC. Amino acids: CASSLARFSGANVLTF.

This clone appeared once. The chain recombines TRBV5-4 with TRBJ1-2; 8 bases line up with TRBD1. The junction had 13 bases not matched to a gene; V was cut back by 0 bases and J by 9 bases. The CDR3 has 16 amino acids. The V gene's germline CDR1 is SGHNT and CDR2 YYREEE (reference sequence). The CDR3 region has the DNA TGTGCCAGCAGCTTGGGTGGTCCCGGGACAGGAGTGAGCTACACCTTC. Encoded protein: CASSLGGPGTGVSYTF.

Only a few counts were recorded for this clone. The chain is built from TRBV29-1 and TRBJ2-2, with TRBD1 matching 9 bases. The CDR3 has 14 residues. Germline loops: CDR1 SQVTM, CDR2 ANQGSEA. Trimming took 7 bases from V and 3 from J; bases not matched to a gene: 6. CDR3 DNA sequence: TGCAGCGGGGGCCGGGACAGGGACACCGGGGAGCTGTTTTTT. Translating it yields CSGGRDRDTGELFF.

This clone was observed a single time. CDR3 coding DNA: TGTGCCAGTAGTATAAACAGGAACACTGAAGCTTTCTTT. Translation gives CASSINRNTEAFF. The chain carries TRBV19 and TRBJ1-1; D is uncertain. Looked up from germline, CDR1 is LNHDA and CDR2 is SQIVND (reference sequence). This CDR3 has 13 amino acids. Trimming removed 2 bases at V and 1 base at J, with 5 bases between.

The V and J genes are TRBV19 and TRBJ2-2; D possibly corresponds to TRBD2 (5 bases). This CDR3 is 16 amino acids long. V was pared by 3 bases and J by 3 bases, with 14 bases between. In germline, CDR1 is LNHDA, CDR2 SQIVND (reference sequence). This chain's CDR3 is CASSISVSGDTGELFF. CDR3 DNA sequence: TGTGCCAGTAGTATTTCGGTCTCCGGGGACACCGGGGAGCTGTTTTTT.

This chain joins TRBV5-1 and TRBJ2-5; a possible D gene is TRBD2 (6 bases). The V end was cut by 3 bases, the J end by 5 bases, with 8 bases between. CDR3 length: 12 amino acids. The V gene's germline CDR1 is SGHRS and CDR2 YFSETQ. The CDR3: CASSSEGETQYF. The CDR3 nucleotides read TGCGCCAGCAGCTCGGAGGGGGAGACCCAGTACTTC. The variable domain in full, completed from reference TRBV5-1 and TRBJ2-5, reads KAGVTQTPRYLIKTRGQQVTLSCSPISGHRSVSWYQQTPGQGLQFLFEYFSETQRNKGNFPGRFSGRQFSNSRSEMNVSTLELGDSALYLCASSSEGETQYFGPGTRLLVL.